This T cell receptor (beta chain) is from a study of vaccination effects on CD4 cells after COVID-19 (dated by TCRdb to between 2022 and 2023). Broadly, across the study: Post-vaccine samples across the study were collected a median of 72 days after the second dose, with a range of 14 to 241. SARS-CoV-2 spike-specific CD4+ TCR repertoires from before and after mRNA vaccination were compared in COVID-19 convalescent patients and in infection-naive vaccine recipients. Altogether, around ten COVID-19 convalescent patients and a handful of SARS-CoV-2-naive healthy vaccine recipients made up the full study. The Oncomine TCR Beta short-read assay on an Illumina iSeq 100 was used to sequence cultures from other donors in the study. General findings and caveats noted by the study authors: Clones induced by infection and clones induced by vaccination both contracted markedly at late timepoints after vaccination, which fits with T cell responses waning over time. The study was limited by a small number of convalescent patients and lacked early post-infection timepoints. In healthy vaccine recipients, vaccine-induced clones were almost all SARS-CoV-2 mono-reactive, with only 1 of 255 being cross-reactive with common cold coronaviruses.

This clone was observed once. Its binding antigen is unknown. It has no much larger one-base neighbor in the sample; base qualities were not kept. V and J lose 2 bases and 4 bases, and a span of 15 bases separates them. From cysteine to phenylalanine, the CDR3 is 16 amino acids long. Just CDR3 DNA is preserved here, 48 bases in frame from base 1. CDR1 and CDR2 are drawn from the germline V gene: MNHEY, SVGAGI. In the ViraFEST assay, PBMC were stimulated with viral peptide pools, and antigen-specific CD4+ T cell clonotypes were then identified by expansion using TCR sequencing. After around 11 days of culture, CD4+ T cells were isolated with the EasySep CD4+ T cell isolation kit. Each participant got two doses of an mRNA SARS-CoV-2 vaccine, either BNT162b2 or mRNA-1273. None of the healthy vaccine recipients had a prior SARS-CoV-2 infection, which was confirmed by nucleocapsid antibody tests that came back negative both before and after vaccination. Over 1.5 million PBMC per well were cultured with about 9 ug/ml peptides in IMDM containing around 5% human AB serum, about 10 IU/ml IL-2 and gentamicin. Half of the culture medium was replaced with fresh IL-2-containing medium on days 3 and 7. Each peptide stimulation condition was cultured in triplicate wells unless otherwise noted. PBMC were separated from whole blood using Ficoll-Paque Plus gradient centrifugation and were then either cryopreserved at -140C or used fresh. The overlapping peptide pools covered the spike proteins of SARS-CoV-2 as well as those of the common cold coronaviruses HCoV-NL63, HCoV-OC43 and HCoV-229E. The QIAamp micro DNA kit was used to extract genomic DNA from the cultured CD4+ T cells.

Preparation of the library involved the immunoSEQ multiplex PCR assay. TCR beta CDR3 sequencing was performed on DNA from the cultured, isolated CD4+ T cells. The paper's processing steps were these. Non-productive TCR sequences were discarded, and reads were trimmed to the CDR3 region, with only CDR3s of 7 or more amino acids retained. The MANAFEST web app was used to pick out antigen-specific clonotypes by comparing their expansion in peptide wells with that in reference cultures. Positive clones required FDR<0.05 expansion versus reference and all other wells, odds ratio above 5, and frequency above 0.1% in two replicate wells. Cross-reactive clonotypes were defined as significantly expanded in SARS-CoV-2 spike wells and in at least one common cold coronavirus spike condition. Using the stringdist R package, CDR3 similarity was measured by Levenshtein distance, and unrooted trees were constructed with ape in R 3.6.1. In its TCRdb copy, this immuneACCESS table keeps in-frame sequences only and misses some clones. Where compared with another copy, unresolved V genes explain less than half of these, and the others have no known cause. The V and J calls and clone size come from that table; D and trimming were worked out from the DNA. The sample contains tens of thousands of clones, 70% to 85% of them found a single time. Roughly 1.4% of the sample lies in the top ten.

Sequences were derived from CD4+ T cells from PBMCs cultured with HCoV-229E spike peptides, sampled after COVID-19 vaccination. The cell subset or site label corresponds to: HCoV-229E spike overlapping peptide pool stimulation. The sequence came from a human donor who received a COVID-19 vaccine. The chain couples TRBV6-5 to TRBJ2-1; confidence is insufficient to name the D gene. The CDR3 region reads CASSYGVVSAYNEQFF. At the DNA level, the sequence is TGTGCCAGCAGTTACGGGGTGGTGTCAGCTTACAATGAGCAGTTCTTC.